The TCR beta chain described here comes from a study of sequential checkpoint blockade in melanoma. Whole-study context: Each arm's sequence ended with maintenance nivolumab.

The germline gives CDR1 SGHDN, CDR2 FVKESK. The CDR3 is made up of 13 amino acids. Profiling relied on immunoSEQ multiplex PCR, and the TCRdb table lists in-frame clones only, not all of them. The sample holds 20,000 to 25,000 clones; about four fifths are singletons and the top ten take approximately 10%. As to treatment: randomized to nivolumab then ipilimumab (arm A) or the reverse (arm B). Sorted cells were live CD3+CD8+, lacking CD19 and CD56, from PBMCs. The material was CD8+ T cells sorted from blood (inferred from file names), obtained from a patient given nivolumab and ipilimumab in sequence. The TCR comes from a human donor with melanoma. This chain connects TRBV14 to TRBJ2-5; TRBD1 matches at 8 bases. The DNA end favors TRBJ2-7, so the J call may be wrong. The CDR3 is CASSPLDRDEQYF. The CDR3 nucleotides are TGTGCCAGCAGCCCTTTGGACAGGGACGAGCAGTACTTC.